The source of this TCR beta chain is a study of blood T cell repertoires in COVID-19 (dated by TCRdb to about 2020). The study in broad terms: Samples from collaborators originated in the United States, Italy and Spain and spanned both the acute and convalescent phases of COVID-19. The sample metadata nearly always contained a de-identified subject ID, COVID-19 status, age in years and sex. The samples were drawn from the first 160 participants of the ongoing ImmuneRACE study and from about 1,200 subjects provided by 6 global collaborators. Deeply sampled blood TCRbeta repertoires from subjects exposed to, actively infected with, or recovered from COVID-19 were included in the dataset. The prospective study material was composed of cDNA or gDNA derived from T cells, B-cell-depleted T cells, or PBMCs. The repertoires were made available in a free public database intended to serve as a resource for research on the immune response to SARS-CoV-2. HLA class I and class II types, where available, came from metadata supplied by the sample provider rather than from assay-based typing. Here is what the overall study found, with its caveats: Clinical and demographic metadata were provided uncurated, with the amount varying by source and participant.

Its CDR3 holds 12 amino acids, cysteine through phenylalanine. Kept here is only the CDR3 DNA, which spans 36 bases and is read in frame from base 1. CDR1 and CDR2 (SGHRS, YFSETQ) derive from the germline V gene. V sheds 7 bases and J sheds 5 bases, leaving 12 bases between their ends. About this clone itself: There is no known antigen for this receptor. Per-base qualities were not stored, and no clone one base away is much larger.

Participants in the prospective study were aged roughly 18 to 100 years, lived in 20 to 30 United States geographic areas, and enrolled through a virtual design. Cohort assignment in the prospective study relied on participant-reported clinical history from a screening survey and a study questionnaire. Exposed participants had been in contact with someone with a PCR-confirmed or clinician-diagnosed COVID-19 case within 2 weeks of study entry. Mobile phlebotomists in the prospective study collected whole blood, serum and a nasopharyngeal or oropharyngeal swab from every participant. Participants in the prospective study had the option to provide additional blood draws and questionnaires over an approximately 2-month period. Before DNA extraction, prospective study blood samples were shipped either frozen or at room temperature. TCRbeta CDR3 regions were amplified from genomic DNA using the immunoSEQ Assay, a bias-controlled multiplex PCR. In the authors' own workflow: Nucleated cell counts per sample were estimated from amplification of reference gene primers within the assay. To quantify the absolute abundance of each unique TCRbeta CDR3 rearrangement, sequence reads were collapsed and filtered. Productive Simpson clonality was computed per sample as the square root of Simpson's diversity index over productive rearrangements. In TCRdb, the immuneACCESS table is reduced to in-frame sequences with V and J assigned. These tables do not hold every clone; where another copy was compared, an unresolved V gene accounts for under half, and the others remain unexplained. The V and J calls and clone size were taken over from that table, and D and trimming were inferred from the DNA. The table for this sample lists more than 300,000 clones; roughly 90% of them were counted only once. Of the sample, around 3.9% is held by the ten largest clones.

The chain is made from TRBV5-1 and TRBJ1-2; TRBD1 is a possible D gene, resting on 5 matching bases. This sequence originates from a woman aged 25 to 39 who had been exposed to COVID-19. Sequencing input: PBMCs or T cells enriched from blood (not recorded which). Read as DNA, the sequence is TGCGCCAGCGCCCTACGACAGTATGGCTACACCTTC. Its translation is CASALRQYGYTF.